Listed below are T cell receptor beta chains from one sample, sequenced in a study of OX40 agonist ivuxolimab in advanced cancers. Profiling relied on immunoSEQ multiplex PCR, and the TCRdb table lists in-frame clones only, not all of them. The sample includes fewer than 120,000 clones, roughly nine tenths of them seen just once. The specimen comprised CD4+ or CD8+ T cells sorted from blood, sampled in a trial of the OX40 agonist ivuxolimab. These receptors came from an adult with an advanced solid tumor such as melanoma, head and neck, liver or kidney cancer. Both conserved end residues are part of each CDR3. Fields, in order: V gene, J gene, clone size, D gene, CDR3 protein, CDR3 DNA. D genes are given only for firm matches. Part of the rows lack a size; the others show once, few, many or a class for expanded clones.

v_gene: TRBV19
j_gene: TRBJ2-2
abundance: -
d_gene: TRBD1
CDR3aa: CASRPQGARNTGELFF
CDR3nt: TGTGCCAGTAGGCCACAGGGGGCGAGGAACACCGGGGAGCTGTTTTTT

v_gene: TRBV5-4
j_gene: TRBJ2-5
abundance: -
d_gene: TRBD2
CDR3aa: CASGRQRERDKETQYF
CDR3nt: TGTGCCAGCGGGAGGCAGCGGGAAAGGGATAAAGAGACCCAGTACTTC

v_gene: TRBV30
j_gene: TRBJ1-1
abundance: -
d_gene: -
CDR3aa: CAWVTGIEAFF
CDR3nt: TGTGCCTGGGTAACAGGGATTGAAGCTTTCTTT

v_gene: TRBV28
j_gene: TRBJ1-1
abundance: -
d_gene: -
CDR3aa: CASGIEAFF
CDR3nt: TGTGCCAGCGGAATTGAAGCTTTCTTT

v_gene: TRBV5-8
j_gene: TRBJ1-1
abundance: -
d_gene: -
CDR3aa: CASSLGRGTTEAFF
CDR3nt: TGTGCCAGCAGCTTAGGACGGGGGACCACTGAAGCTTTCTTT

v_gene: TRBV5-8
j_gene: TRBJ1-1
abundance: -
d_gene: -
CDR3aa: CAPSRQGYIDTEAFF
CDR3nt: TGTGCCCCCAGCAGGCAGGGCTATATCGACACTGAAGCTTTCTTT

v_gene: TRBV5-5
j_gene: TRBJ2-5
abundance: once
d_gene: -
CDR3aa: CASSLREVLQETQYF
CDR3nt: TGTGCCAGCAGCCTCCGGGAAGTACTCCAAGAGACCCAGTACTTC

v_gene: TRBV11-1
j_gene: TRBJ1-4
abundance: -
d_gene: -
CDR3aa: CASSPPQEKLFF
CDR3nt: TGTGCCAGCAGCCCCCCACAGGAAAAACTGTTTTTT

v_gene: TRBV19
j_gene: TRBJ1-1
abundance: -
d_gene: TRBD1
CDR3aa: CASSMGQAGFGAFF
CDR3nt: TGTGCCAGTAGTATGGGACAGGCTGGGTTTGGAGCTTTCTTT

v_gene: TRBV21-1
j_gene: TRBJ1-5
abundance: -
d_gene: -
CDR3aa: CASSQGWDQPQHF
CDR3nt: TGTGCCAGCAGCCAGGGTTGGGATCAGCCCCAGCATTTT

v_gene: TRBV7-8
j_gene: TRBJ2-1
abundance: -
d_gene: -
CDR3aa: CASSSSIEQFF
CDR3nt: TGTGCCAGCAGCTCCTCAATTGAGCAGTTCTTC

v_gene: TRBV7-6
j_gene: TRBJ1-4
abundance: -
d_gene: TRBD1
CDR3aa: CASSRGQGRREKLFF
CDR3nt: TGTGCCAGCAGCCGAGGACAGGGGAGAAGGGAAAAACTGTTTTTT

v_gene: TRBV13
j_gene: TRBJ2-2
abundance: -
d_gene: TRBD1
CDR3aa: CASTLGGEGAAGELFF
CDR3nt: TGTGCCAGCACCCTTGGGGGAGAGGGGGCGGCCGGGGAGCTGTTTTTT

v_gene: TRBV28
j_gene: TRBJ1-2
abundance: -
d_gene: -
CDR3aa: CASSFVGRIFNYGYTF
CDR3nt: TGTGCCAGCAGTTTCGTGGGACGAATTTTTAACTATGGCTACACCTTC

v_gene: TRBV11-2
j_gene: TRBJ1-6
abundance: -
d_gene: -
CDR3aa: CASSLIRGSPLHF
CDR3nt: TGTGCCAGCAGCTTAATCAGGGGTTCACCCCTCCACTTT

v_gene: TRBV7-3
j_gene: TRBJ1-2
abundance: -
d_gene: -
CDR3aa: CASSLGVGDTLSRGYTF
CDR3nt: TGTGCCAGCAGCTTAGGGGTTGGCGACACCTTAAGTCGGGGCTACACCTTC

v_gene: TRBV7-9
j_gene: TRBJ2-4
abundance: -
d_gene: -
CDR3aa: CALSGSMESKNIQYF
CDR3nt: TGTGCCCTTTCCGGGAGTATGGAATCCAAAAACATTCAGTACTTC

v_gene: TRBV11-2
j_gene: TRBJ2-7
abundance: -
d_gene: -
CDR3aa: CASSLIQGNEQYF
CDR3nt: TGTGCCAGCAGCTTAATTCAGGGGAACGAGCAGTACTTC

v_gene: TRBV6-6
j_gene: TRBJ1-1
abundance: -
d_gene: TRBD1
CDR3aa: CASSLSTGGEAFF
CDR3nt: TGTGCCAGCAGCCTCTCAACAGGGGGTGAAGCTTTCTTT

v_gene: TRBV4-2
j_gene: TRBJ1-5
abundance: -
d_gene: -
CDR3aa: CASSQDEGEPQHF
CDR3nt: TGTGCCAGCAGCCAAGATGAGGGGGAGCCCCAGCATTTT

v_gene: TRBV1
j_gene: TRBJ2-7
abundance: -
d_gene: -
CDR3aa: CTSSHVAERETPEYEQYF
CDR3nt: TGCACCAGCAGCCACGTGGCGGAGCGGGAGACCCCAGAGTACGAGCAGTACTTC

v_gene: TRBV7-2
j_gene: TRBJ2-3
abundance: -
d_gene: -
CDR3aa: CASARTATSTDTQYF
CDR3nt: TGTGCCAGCGCGCGCACAGCTACTAGCACAGATACGCAGTATTTT

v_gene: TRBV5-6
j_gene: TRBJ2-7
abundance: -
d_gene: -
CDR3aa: CASSLQTISYEQYF
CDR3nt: TGTGCCAGCAGCTTGCAGACAATTTCCTACGAGCAGTACTTC

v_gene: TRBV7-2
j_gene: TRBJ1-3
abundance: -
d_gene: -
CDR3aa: CASSLAASGGENTIYF
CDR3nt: TGTGCCAGCAGCTTAGCCGCCTCGGGGGGCGAAAACACCATATATTTT

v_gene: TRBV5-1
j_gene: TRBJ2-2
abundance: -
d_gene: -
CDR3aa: CASSFGSGSNTGELFF
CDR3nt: TGCGCCAGCAGCTTCGGTTCAGGCTCCAACACCGGGGAGCTGTTTTTT

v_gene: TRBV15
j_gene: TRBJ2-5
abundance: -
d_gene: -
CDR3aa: CATTWRDGAETQYF
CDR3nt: TGTGCCACCACCTGGCGTGACGGGGCGGAGACCCAGTACTTC

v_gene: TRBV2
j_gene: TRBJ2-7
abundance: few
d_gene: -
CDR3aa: CASNKGSRSYEQYF
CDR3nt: TGTGCCAGCAATAAGGGCAGCCGATCCTACGAGCAGTACTTC

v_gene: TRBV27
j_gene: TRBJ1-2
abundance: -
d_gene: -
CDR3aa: CASSLDGASAESYGYTF
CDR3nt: TGTGCCAGCAGTTTAGACGGCGCGTCAGCCGAATCCTATGGCTACACCTTC

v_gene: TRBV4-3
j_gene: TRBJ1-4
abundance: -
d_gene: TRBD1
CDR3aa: CASSINRGPTTNEKLFF
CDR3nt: TGCGCCAGCAGCATCAACAGGGGGCCCACAACTAATGAAAAACTGTTTTTT

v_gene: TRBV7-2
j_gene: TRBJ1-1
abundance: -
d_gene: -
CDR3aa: CASSLGGGTNTEAFF
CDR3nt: TGTGCCAGCAGCTTAGGGGGGGGAACGAACACTGAAGCTTTCTTT

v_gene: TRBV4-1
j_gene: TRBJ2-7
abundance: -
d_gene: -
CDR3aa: CASSHEEGLPYEQYF
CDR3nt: TGCGCCAGCAGCCATGAAGAGGGGCTACCCTACGAGCAGTACTTC

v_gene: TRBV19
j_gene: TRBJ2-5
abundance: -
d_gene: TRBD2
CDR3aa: CASSFGLAGVAETQYF
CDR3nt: TGTGCCAGTAGTTTCGGACTAGCGGGAGTCGCGGAGACCCAGTACTTC

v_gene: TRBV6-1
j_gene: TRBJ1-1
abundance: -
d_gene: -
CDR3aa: CASTDTLEAFF
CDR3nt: TGTGCCAGCACAGACACCCTTGAAGCTTTCTTT

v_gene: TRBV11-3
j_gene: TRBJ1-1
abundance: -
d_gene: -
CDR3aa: CASSFGGNTEAFF
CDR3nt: TGTGCCAGCAGCTTCGGCGGGAACACTGAAGCTTTCTTT

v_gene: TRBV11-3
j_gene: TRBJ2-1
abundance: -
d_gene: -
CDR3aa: CASSLDAGYNEQFF
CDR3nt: TGTGCCAGCAGCTTAGACGCAGGCTACAATGAGCAGTTCTTC

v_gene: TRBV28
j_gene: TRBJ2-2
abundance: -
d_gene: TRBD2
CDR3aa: CASRLPAGVGELFF
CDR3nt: TGTGCCAGCAGGCTCCCAGCGGGAGTCGGGGAGCTGTTTTTT

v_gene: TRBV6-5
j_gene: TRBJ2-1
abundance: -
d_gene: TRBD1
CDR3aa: CASSYFRGDRDEQFF
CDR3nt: TGTGCCAGCAGTTACTTCCGCGGGGACAGGGATGAGCAGTTCTTC

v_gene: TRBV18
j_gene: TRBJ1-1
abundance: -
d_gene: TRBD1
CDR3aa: CASSPLRQGGTEAFF
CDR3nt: TGTGCCAGCTCACCATTGAGACAGGGGGGCACTGAAGCTTTCTTT

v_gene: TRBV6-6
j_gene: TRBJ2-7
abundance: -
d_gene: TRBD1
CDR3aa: CASRPTGQGPNEQYF
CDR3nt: TGTGCCAGCAGGCCAACCGGACAGGGACCCAACGAGCAGTACTTC

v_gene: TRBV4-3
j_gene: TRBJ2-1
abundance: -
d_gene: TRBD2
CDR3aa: CASSPEREDEQFF
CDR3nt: TGCGCCAGCAGCCCCGAGCGGGAGGATGAGCAGTTCTTC

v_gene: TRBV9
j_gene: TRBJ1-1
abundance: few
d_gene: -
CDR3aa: CASSVGATNTEAFF
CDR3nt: TGTGCCAGCAGCGTAGGGGCCACGAACACTGAAGCTTTCTTT

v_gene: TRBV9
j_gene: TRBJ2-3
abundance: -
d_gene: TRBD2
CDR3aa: CASSITSGRASTSTDTQYF
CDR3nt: TGTGCCAGCAGCATTACTAGCGGGAGGGCTTCAACTAGCACAGATACGCAGTATTTT

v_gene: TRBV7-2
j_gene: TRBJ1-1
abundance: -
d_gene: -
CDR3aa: CASSTHIINTEAFF
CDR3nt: TGTGCCAGCAGCACCCACATCATAAACACTGAAGCTTTCTTT

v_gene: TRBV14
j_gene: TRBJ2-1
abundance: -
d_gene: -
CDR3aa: CASSQEVIGDEQFF
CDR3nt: TGTGCCAGCAGCCAAGAGGTAATCGGGGATGAGCAGTTCTTC

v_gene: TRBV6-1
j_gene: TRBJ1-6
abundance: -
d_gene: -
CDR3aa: CASSEVLPSPLHF
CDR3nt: TGTGCCAGCAGTGAAGTGCTACCTTCACCCCTCCACTTT